This T cell receptor (beta chain) appears in the sequencing data of a study of blood T cell repertoires in COVID-19. Study at large: Donors in the United States, Italy and Spain gave samples during acute or convalescent COVID-19. The analysed material was cDNA or gDNA that came from T cells, B-cell-depleted T cells, or PBMCs.

Cohort assignment relied on participant-reported clinical history. The assay was immunoSEQ multiplex PCR, and TCRdb's table has in-frame clones only and misses some. Seen here are fewer than 400,000 clones, around 85% observed once, and the top ten hold 1.5% to 2%. Trimming at V came to 1 base and at J to 8 bases, leaving 9 bases not matched to a gene. Germline V CDR1 and CDR2: SGHRS, YFSETQ. The CDR3 runs 15 residues. The source is a woman in her twenties or thirties who had been exposed to COVID-19. This chain joins TRBV5-1 and TRBJ1-1, with TRBD1 identical over 9 bases. Source material: PBMCs or T cells enriched from blood (not recorded which). The CDR3 reads CASSLFHRGRLEAFF. For the CDR3, the DNA is TGCGCCAGCAGCTTGTTTCACAGGGGGCGTCTGGAAGCTTTCTTT.